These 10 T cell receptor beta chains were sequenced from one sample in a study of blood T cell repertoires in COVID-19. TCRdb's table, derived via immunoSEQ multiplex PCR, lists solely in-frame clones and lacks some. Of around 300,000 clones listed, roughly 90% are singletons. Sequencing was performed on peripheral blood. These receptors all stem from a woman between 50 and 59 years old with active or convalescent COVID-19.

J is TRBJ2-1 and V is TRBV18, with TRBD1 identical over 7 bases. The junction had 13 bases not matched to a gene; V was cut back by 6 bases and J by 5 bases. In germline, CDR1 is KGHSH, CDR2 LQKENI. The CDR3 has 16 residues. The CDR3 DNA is TGTGCCAGCTCGCCGACAGGGACAAACTTTAACAATGAGCAGTTCTTC. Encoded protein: CASSPTGTNFNNEQFF. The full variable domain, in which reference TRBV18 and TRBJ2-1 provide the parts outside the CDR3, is NAGVMQNPRHLVRRRGQEARLRCSPMKGHSHVYWYRQLPEEGLKFMVYLQKENIIDESGMPKERFSAEFPKEGPSILRIQQVVRGDSAAYFCASSPTGTNFNNEQFFGPGTRLTVL.

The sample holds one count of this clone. The CDR3 region is CASSFSRDRGLNTEAFF. DNA of the CDR3: TGCGCCAGCAGCTTTTCCCGGGACAGGGGTTTGAACACTGAAGCTTTCTTT. The chain couples TRBV5-1 to TRBJ1-1, with 10 bases lining up with TRBD1. The CDR3 is 17 amino acids. V lost 2 bases, J lost 0 bases, and 7 bases stayed unmatched. The germline V gene encodes CDR1 SGHRS and CDR2 YFSETQ.

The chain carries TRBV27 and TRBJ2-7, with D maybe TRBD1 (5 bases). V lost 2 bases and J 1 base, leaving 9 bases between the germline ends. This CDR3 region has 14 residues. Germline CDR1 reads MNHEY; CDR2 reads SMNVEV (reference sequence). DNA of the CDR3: TGTGCCAGCAGTTTAAAGGGGCAGTCCTACGAGCAGTACTTC. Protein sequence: CASSLKGQSYEQYF.

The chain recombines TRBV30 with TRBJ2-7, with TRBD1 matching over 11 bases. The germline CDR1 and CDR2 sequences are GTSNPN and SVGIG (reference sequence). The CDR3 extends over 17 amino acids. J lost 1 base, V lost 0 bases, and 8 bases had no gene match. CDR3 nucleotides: TGTGCCTGGAGTGTAAATCTCGGGACAGGGGGATCCTACGAGCAGTACTTC. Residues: CAWSVNLGTGGSYEQYF.

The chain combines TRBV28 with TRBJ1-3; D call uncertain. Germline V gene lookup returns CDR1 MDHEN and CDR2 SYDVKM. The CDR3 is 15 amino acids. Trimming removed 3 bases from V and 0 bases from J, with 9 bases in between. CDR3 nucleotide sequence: TGTGCCAGCAGTTTGGGCCAGATCTCTGGAAACACCATATATTTT. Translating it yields CASSLGQISGNTIYF. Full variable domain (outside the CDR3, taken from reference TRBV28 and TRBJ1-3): DVKVTQSSRYLVKRTGEKVFLECVQDMDHENMFWYRQDPGLGLRLIYFSYDVKMKEKGDIPEGYSVSREKKERFSLILESASTNQTSMYLCASSLGQISGNTIYFGEGSWLTVV.

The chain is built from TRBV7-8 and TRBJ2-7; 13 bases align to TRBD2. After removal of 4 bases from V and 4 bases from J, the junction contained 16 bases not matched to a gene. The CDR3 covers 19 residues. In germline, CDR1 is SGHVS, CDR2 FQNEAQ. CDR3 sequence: CASSSLTPRTSGRGYEQYF. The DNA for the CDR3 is TGTGCCAGCAGCTCCCTCACGCCTCGGACTAGCGGGAGAGGGTACGAGCAGTACTTC.

This chain's CDR3 is CASEYRGYTF. CDR3 nucleotide sequence: TGTGCCAGCGAATACAGGGGCTACACCTTC. This sequence joins TRBV28 and TRBJ1-2, with D maybe TRBD1 (5 bases). Trimming cost V 8 bases and J 8 bases, with 9 bases left between them. From germline, CDR1 is MDHEN and CDR2 SYDVKM. CDR3 size: 10 residues.

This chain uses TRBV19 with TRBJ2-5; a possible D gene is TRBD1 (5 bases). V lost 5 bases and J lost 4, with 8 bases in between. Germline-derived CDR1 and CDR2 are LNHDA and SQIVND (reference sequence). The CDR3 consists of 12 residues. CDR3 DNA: TGTGCCAGTAGTTCAGGGATAGAGACCCAGTACTTC. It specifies CASSSGIETQYF.

The CDR3 sequence: CASSPGGQGTSYEQYF. The CDR3 DNA sequence: TGTGCCAGCAGCCCCGGGGGGCAGGGTACCTCCTACGAGCAGTACTTC. This chain connects TRBV13 to TRBJ2-7, with D possibly being TRBD2 (7 bases). From germline, CDR1 is PRHDT and CDR2 FYEKMQ (reference sequence). Trimming removed 5 bases at V and 0 bases at J, with 17 bases between. This CDR3 comprises 16 residues.

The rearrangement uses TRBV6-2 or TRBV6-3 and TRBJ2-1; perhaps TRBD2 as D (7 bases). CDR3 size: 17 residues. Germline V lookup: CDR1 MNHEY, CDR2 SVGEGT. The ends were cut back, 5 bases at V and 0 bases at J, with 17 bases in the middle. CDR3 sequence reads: CASSRSGGPSSYNEQFF. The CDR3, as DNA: TGTGCCAGCAGTAGATCGGGGGGCCCTAGCTCCTACAATGAGCAGTTCTTC.